These 6 T cell receptor beta chains originate from one sample sequenced in a study of CD8+CD57+ T cells in acquired aplastic anemia. TCR beta VDJ and CDR3 profiles were obtained from a genomic DNA template. Each CDR3 protein gets one entry after TCRdb re-called the reads with MiXCR. The profile covers under 200,000 distinct CDR3 sequences, with approximately 48% appearing a single time and approximately 9.7% taken by the ten largest. Sequencing involved patients with CD8+CD57+ cell expansion previously shown by flow cytometry. The source material was sorted CD4+, CD8+, or CD8+CD57+ T cells (not recorded which) from PBMCs. Every receptor here comes from a human donor with aplastic anemia.

The V and J genes are TRBV19 and TRBJ1-2, with D possibly being TRBD1 (5 bases). This CDR3 has 14 amino acids. The germline CDR1 and CDR2 sequences are LNHDA and SQIVND (reference sequence). Trimming removed 3 bases at V and 8 bases at J, with 16 bases between. The DNA for the CDR3 is TGTGCCAGTAGTATCAACACCAGGGATGTGGGCTACACCTTC. It is translated as CASSINTRDVGYTF.

This clonotype occurred a few times. The V call is TRBV19, the J call TRBJ1-2; D is ambiguous. Trimming shortened V by 5 bases and J by 0 bases, and 10 bases separated the two germline ends. Germline V lookup: CDR1 LNHDA, CDR2 SQIVND (reference sequence). The CDR3 contains 14 residues. CDR3 nucleotide sequence: TGTGCCAGTAGTCGACACGTAGCTAACTATGGCTACACCTTC. Protein: CASSRHVANYGYTF.

This clonotype was seen many times. This CDR3 reads CASSEWGTRQETQYF. The CDR3 coding sequence is TGTGCCAGCAGCGAGTGGGGGACACGCCAAGAGACCCAGTACTTC. The chain carries TRBV9 and TRBJ2-5, with D tentatively TRBD1 (6 bases). Trimming took 3 bases from V and 1 from J, leaving 13 bases between them. The CDR3 contains 15 residues. Germline assignment: CDR1 SGDLS and CDR2 YYNGEE.

This clonotype was recorded at least ten times. This chain uses TRBV9 with TRBJ2-1; D remains unclear. V lost 4 bases to trimming and J lost 7 bases, with 21 bases between them. Germline CDR1 SGDLS, CDR2 YYNGEE. The CDR3 totals 16 residues. DNA for the CDR3: TGTGCCAGCAGCCAGGACCCGGAGCCAGATGGGAATGAGCAGTTCTTC. Its protein is CASSQDPEPDGNEQFF.

As to this clonotype: A much larger clone is a single base away; this may be a read error. The chain is built from TRBV5-1 and TRBJ2-3, with TRBD2 matching over 10 bases. CDR3 size: 17 residues. After removal of 6 bases from V and 0 bases from J, the junction contained 10 bases not matched to a gene. The germline V gene encodes CDR1 SGHRS and CDR2 YFSETQ. This chain's CDR3 is CASKPQPTSGSTDTQYF. In DNA, the CDR3 is TGCGCCAGCAAACCACAACCGACTAGCGGGAGCACAGATACGCAGTATTTT.

This clonotype was detected only once. This rearrangement joins TRBV2 to TRBJ1-2; D is unclear. The V and J ends lost 5 bases and 3 bases respectively, with 10 bases between them. Germline V lookup: CDR1 SNHLY, CDR2 FYNNEI. The CDR3 covers 13 residues. CDR3 coding DNA: TGTGCCAGCAGTTACTCCAGAGACTATGGCTACACCTTC. It translates to CASSYSRDYGYTF.